These 24 T cell receptor beta chains originate from one sample sequenced in a study of technical replicates of blood from several donors. Sequenced by immunoSEQ multiplex PCR; TCRdb stores in-frame clones only, minus some. The sample yields tens of thousands of clones, around 94% seen once. Sequencing was performed on T cells isolated from PBMCs. The receptors come from a human donor in good health.

The genes are TRBV7-2 and TRBJ2-1; D may be TRBD2 (6 bases). The germline V and J ends were trimmed by 5 bases and 9 bases, with 20 bases remaining between them. The CDR3 runs to 15 residues. The germline V gene has CDR1 SGHTA and CDR2 FQGNSA. The CDR3 region has the DNA TGTGCCAGCAGCCCGTCTGGGGCTGGGGGAGGTGAGCAGTTCTTC. This encodes CASSPSGAGGGEQFF.

The chain uses TRBV4-3 and TRBJ2-7; 8 nucleotides align to TRBD1. Germline values: CDR1 LGHNA, CDR2 YSLEER. The CDR3 consists of 17 residues. J lost 2 bases, V lost 1 base, and 10 bases had no gene match. The CDR3 coding sequence is TGCGCCAGCAGCCAAGGCCCCCAGGGGGCGGTGACCTACGAGCAGTACTTC. Its protein is CASSQGPQGAVTYEQYF.

This rearrangement joins TRBV7-2 to TRBJ2-1; 9 bases fit TRBD1. The CDR3 consists of 15 residues. Germline loops: CDR1 SGHTA, CDR2 FQGNSA. J lost 6 bases, V lost 2 bases, and 5 bases had no gene match. Here the CDR3 DNA reads TGTGCCAGCAGCTTAAACAGGGGGCGTCTCAATGAGCAGTTCTTC. Translated, it gives CASSLNRGRLNEQFF. Together with reference TRBV7-2 and TRBJ2-1, the CDR3 gives the full variable domain: GAGVSQSPSNKVTEKGKDVELRCDPISGHTALYWYRQSLGQGLEFLIYFQGNSAPDKSGLPSDRFSAERTGGSVSTLTIQRTQQEDSAVYLCASSLNRGRLNEQFFGPGTRLTVL.

The chain combines TRBV2 with TRBJ2-7; weak D call: TRBD1 (6 bases). Trimming stripped 4 bases from V and 2 bases from J, with 9 bases between. The CDR3 contains 13 residues. Germline CDR1 is SNHLY and CDR2 is FYNNEI. The CDR3 is CASSGDTTYEQYF. The DNA for the CDR3 is TGTGCCAGCAGTGGGGACACTACCTACGAGCAGTACTTC.

This chain uses TRBV4-1 with TRBJ2-7, with D possibly being TRBD1 (5 bases). The CDR3 covers 13 residues. Trimming shortened V by 5 bases and J by 3 bases, and 11 bases separated the two germline ends. From germline, CDR1 is MGHRA and CDR2 YSYEKL. The CDR3: CASSGRVGYEQYF. CDR3 DNA sequence: TGCGCCAGCAGCGGCAGGGTAGGCTACGAGCAGTACTTC.

A remark on this clone: Compared with germline, one end of the junction differs, possibly owing to a read error. The V gene is TRBV2, the J gene TRBJ2-1, with D possibly TRBD2 on 6 matching bases. Germline V gives CDR1 SNHLY, CDR2 FYNNEI. The CDR3 sequence is 16 residues long. This CDR3 reads CASSDQTSLSYDEQFF. The DNA for the CDR3 is TGTGCCAGCAGTGACCAAACTAGCCTGTCCTACGATGAGCAGTTCTTC.

This clone was seen a few times. The V and J genes are TRBV7-8 and TRBJ1-1, with TRBD1 matching over 11 bases. The junction had 20 bases not matched to a gene; V was cut back by 4 bases and J by 10 bases. The CDR3 spans 18 residues. Looked up from germline, CDR1 is SGHVS and CDR2 is FQNEAQ. The CDR3 region has the DNA TGTGCCAGCAGCTCGCCCAGGGACAGGGGGATCGATTTTCAGCGAGCTTTCTTT. It codes for CASSSPRDRGIDFQRAFF.

The V gene is TRBV6-1, the J gene TRBJ1-2, with TRBD1 matching over 12 bases. The germline V gene has CDR1 MNHNS and CDR2 SASEGT. Trimming took 6 bases from V and 6 from J; bases not matched to a gene: 8. This CDR3 contains 15 residues. CDR3: CASRIRGQGANGYTF. CDR3 sequence (DNA): TGTGCCAGCAGAATTAGGGGACAGGGGGCTAATGGCTACACCTTC.

V usage is TRBV18 and J usage is TRBJ1-1; 7 bases are shared with TRBD1. CDR1 KGHSH and CDR2 LQKENI come from the germline V gene. The V segment lost 5 bases and the J segment 6 bases; nucleotides outside the gene matches: 12. The CDR3 is 15 amino acids. The CDR3 region has the DNA TGTGCCAGCTCAAAAGACAGGGTACCTACCGCTGAAGCTTTCTTT. It yields the protein CASSKDRVPTAEAFF.

The chain uses TRBV28 and TRBJ2-2; the match to TRBD1 covers 7 bases. Trimming took 10 bases from V and 5 from J; bases not matched to a gene: 10. The CDR3 spans 14 residues. Germline CDR1 reads MDHEN; CDR2 reads SYDVKM. CDR3 in DNA: TGTGCCACTGAGACAGGGTCGGGGACCGGGGAGCTGTTTTTT. Protein: CATETGSGTGELFF.

The chain recombines TRBV28 with TRBJ2-4, with D unresolved. V lost 4 bases, J lost 0 bases, and 7 bases lay in between. From germline, CDR1 is MDHEN and CDR2 SYDVKM. The CDR3 has 14 residues. This CDR3 reads CASSSPLAKNIQYF. DNA of the CDR3: TGTGCCAGCAGTTCTCCCCTAGCCAAAAACATTCAGTACTTC. Using reference TRBV28 and TRBJ2-4 for the parts outside the CDR3, the full variable domain is DVKVTQSSRYLVKRTGEKVFLECVQDMDHENMFWYRQDPGLGLRLIYFSYDVKMKEKGDIPEGYSVSREKKERFSLILESASTNQTSMYLCASSSPLAKNIQYFGAGTRLSVL.

The rearrangement links TRBV5-6 to TRBJ2-1; D remains unclear. Germline CDR1 is SGHDT and CDR2 is YYEEEE. The CDR3 runs to 14 residues. The V end was cut by 4 bases, the J end by 2 bases, with 10 bases between. CDR3 DNA: TGTGCCAGCAGCCCCAGCAGGACCTACAATGAGCAGTTCTTC. This sequence encodes CASSPSRTYNEQFF.

The chain employs TRBV27 and TRBJ2-1; D is ambiguous. Germline loops: CDR1 MNHEY, CDR2 SMNVEV (reference sequence). V lost 1 base and J 1 base, leaving 11 bases between the germline ends. The CDR3 has 16 amino acids. This chain's CDR3 is CASSLFTPSSYNEQFF. The CDR3 bases are TGTGCCAGCAGTTTATTTACTCCCTCTTCCTACAATGAGCAGTTCTTC.

V is TRBV19 and J is TRBJ1-5; 9 bases match TRBD1. CDR1 and CDR2 from the germline V gene are LNHDA and SQIVND (reference sequence). V gave up 5 bases and J gave up 1 base; unmatched junction bases: 9. This CDR3 is 17 amino acids long. The DNA for the CDR3 is TGTGCCAGTAGTCGGGGAACAGGGGGCGCGAGCAATCAGCCCCAGCATTTT. Translating it yields CASSRGTGGASNQPQHF.

The V call is TRBV7-9, the J call TRBJ2-5; TRBD1 matches at 7 bases. In germline, CDR1 is SEHNR, CDR2 FQNEAQ (reference sequence). The CDR3 is made up of 15 amino acids. V shed 1 base, J shed 5 bases, and the junction held 7 bases outside the gene matches. In DNA, the CDR3 is TGTGCCAGCAGCTTAGTAGGGGGCGTCGGGGAGACCCAGTACTTC. Translating it yields CASSLVGGVGETQYF.

The chain carries TRBV18 and TRBJ1-1; D unresolved. The CDR3 is 14 amino acids. Germline V gene sequence: CDR1 KGHSH, CDR2 LQKENI. V was trimmed by 3 bases and J by 8 bases, leaving 16 bases between them. Here the CDR3 DNA reads TGTGCCAGCTCACCCGGACTCCTCGGGGTCGAAGCTTTCTTT. The encoded protein is CASSPGLLGVEAFF.

The chain combines TRBV19 with TRBJ1-5; 8 nucleotides line up with TRBD1. CDR1 is LNHDA, CDR2 SQIVND, per germline (reference sequence). V was clipped by 10 bases and J by 7 bases; unmatched bases: 9. CDR3 length: 13 residues. CDR3 nucleotides: TGTGCCACTGCTCAGGGGGCGAGGCAGCCCCAGCATTTT. Residues: CATAQGARQPQHF.

This rearrangement joins TRBV2 to TRBJ1-1; 7 bases are shared with TRBD1. The CDR3 covers 13 residues. Germline loops: CDR1 SNHLY, CDR2 FYNNEI. With V trimmed by 4 bases and J by 8 bases, 7 bases remained unmatched. The CDR3 is CASSGTGGLEAFF. The DNA of the CDR3 is TGTGCCAGCAGTGGGACAGGCGGATTAGAAGCTTTCTTT.

This rearrangement joins TRBV28 to TRBJ1-2; 8 nucleotides agree with TRBD1. Germline loops: CDR1 MDHEN, CDR2 SYDVKM. Trimming cost V 11 bases and J 2 bases; bases outside gene matches: 7. The CDR3 is 13 amino acids. The CDR3 DNA follows: TGTGCCGACCGACAGGGGTTCAACTATGGCTACACCTTC. Protein sequence: CADRQGFNYGYTF.

The V and J genes are TRBV7-3 and TRBJ2-1; 7 positions agree with TRBD1. The J segment lost 1 base and the V segment lost 1 base, leaving 10 bases of the junction unmatched. Germline loops: CDR1 SGHTA, CDR2 FQGTGA. The CDR3 is 18 residues long. CDR3 nucleotides: TGTGCCAGCAGCTTAAGGTTAAGGGGGCAGGGGTCCTACAATGAGCAGTTCTTC. Protein product: CASSLRLRGQGSYNEQFF.

This chain joins TRBV19 and TRBJ1-5; D gene uncertain. CDR1 and CDR2 from the germline V gene are LNHDA and SQIVND (reference sequence). This CDR3 has 13 amino acids. V was shortened by 3 bases and J by 0 bases, with 3 bases between the two germline ends. The CDR3 reads CASSISSNQPQHF. The CDR3 DNA is TGTGCCAGTAGTATCAGTAGCAATCAGCCCCAGCATTTT.

This clone was seen a single time. V usage is TRBV18 and J usage is TRBJ1-4; D gene unclear. The CDR3 length is 15 residues. Per germline, CDR1 KGHSH and CDR2 LQKENI. V was cut by 6 bases and J by 1 base, with 12 bases left in between. Here the CDR3 DNA reads TGTGCCAGCTCCCCCGACATACAAACTAATGAAAAACTGTTTTTT. Amino acid sequence: CASSPDIQTNEKLFF.

V gene TRBV5-4 combines with J gene TRBJ2-7; 13 positions agree with TRBD2. This CDR3 has 15 amino acids. The J segment lost 5 bases and the V segment lost 6 bases, leaving 8 bases of the junction unmatched. Looked up from germline, CDR1 is SGHNT and CDR2 is YYREEE (reference sequence). The DNA of the CDR3 is TGTGCCAGCAAAAATCCTGGACTAGCGGGAGACGAGCAGTACTTC. Its protein product is CASKNPGLAGDEQYF.

The V gene is TRBV19, the J gene TRBJ2-1; TRBD2 aligns across 12 bases. Germline values: CDR1 LNHDA, CDR2 SQIVND (reference sequence). This CDR3 contains 16 residues. Unmatched junction bases numbered 8, after V lost 6 bases and J lost 5 bases. This CDR3 is CASRKYSSGRDNEQFF. CDR3 nucleotide sequence: TGTGCCAGTAGGAAATACTCTAGCGGGAGGGACAATGAGCAGTTCTTC.